These 5 T cell receptor beta chains originate from one sample sequenced in a study of cytomegalovirus exposure and HLA in healthy donors. The PCR used 60 Vbeta and 13 Jbeta primers. Using immunoSEQ multiplex PCR, the repertoire was profiled, and TCRdb retains in-frame clones only, with some absent. The repertoire holds some 130,000 clones, with approximately 85% as singletons. Source material: PBMCs. These TCRs come from a woman younger than 45 in good health and CMV-seropositive.

V gene TRBV6-6 combines with J gene TRBJ1-4; D gene uncertain. Trimming took off 7 bases at V and 8 bases at J, with 8 bases between the two ends. The CDR3 consists of 11 residues. Germline loops: CDR1 MNHNY, CDR2 SVGAGI (reference sequence). The CDR3 loop reads CASTPGEKLFF. Written as DNA, the CDR3 is TGTGCCAGCACCCCCGGGGAAAAACTGTTTTTT.

The chain carries TRBV6-5 and TRBJ2-7, with 10 nucleotides matching TRBD2. This CDR3 is built from 15 residues. Looked up from germline, CDR1 is MNHEY and CDR2 is SVGAGI. With V trimmed by 8 bases and J by 6 bases, 13 bases remained unmatched. The CDR3 spells CASQGSGRALGEQYF. As DNA, the CDR3 is TGTGCCAGCCAAGGAAGCGGGAGGGCCCTCGGCGAGCAGTACTTC.

The chain is built from TRBV5-4 and TRBJ2-1; tentative D call: TRBD1 (5 bases). The germline V gene encodes CDR1 SGHNT and CDR2 YYREEE (reference sequence). The CDR3 is made up of 14 amino acids. Trimming pared 0 bases from V and 2 bases from J, leaving 6 bases between. In DNA, the CDR3 is TGTGCCAGCAGCTTGGAGGGGACCTACAATGAGCAGTTCTTC. It specifies CASSLEGTYNEQFF. Full variable domain (remainder filled in from reference TRBV5-4 and TRBJ2-1): ETGVTQSPTHLIKTRGQQVTLRCSSQSGHNTVSWYQQALGQGPQFIFQYYREEENGRGNFPPRFSGLQFPNYSSELNVNALELDDSALYLCASSLEGTYNEQFFGPGTRLTVL.

The chain carries TRBV19 and TRBJ1-2; the match to TRBD1 covers 10 bases. The CDR3 sequence is 15 residues long. The trim removed 5 bases at V and 5 bases at J, leaving 8 bases unmatched. CDR1 and CDR2 from the germline V gene are LNHDA and SQIVND (reference sequence). DNA of the CDR3: TGTGCCAGTAGTGAGGACAGGGGGAGAAATTATGGCTACACCTTC. Residues: CASSEDRGRNYGYTF.

The rearrangement uses TRBV29-1 and TRBJ1-3; 7 bases align to TRBD1. This CDR3 has 16 amino acids. The germline gives CDR1 SQVTM, CDR2 ANQGSEA. Trimming at V came to 0 bases and at J to 3 bases, leaving 8 bases not matched to a gene. The CDR3 nucleotides read TGCAGCGTTGAAGACTTTGCCCGGGACAGTGGAAACACCATATATTTT. Its translation: CSVEDFARDSGNTIYF.